The TCR beta chain under discussion was sequenced for a study of T cells in Graves' hyperthyroidism and ophthalmopathy. PBMCs were collected from a roughly 9.7 ml volume of fresh peripheral blood. There are many counts of this clonotype. After removal of 2 bases from V and 6 bases from J, the junction contained 11 bases not matched to a gene. The CDR3 has 16 amino acids. Amplification yielded TCR beta CDR3 regions, with RNA transcripts as the source. The HTBI set primed first-round TCR CDR3 RT-PCR. TCRdb passed the multiplex PCR reads through MiXCR, listing each CDR3 protein once. Among approximately 400,000 distinct CDR3 sequences listed, around 16% were seen once.

Sequences were obtained from blood. The rearrangement uses TRBV12-3 or TRBV12-4 and TRBJ2-7, with 9 positions matching TRBD2. The TCR was taken from a woman younger than 30 with Graves' hyperthyroidism. The CDR3 coding sequence is TGTGCCAGCAGTTTAATTGGTGGGCTAGCGGGGCCCGAGCAGTACTTC. The encoded protein is CASSLIGGLAGPEQYF.